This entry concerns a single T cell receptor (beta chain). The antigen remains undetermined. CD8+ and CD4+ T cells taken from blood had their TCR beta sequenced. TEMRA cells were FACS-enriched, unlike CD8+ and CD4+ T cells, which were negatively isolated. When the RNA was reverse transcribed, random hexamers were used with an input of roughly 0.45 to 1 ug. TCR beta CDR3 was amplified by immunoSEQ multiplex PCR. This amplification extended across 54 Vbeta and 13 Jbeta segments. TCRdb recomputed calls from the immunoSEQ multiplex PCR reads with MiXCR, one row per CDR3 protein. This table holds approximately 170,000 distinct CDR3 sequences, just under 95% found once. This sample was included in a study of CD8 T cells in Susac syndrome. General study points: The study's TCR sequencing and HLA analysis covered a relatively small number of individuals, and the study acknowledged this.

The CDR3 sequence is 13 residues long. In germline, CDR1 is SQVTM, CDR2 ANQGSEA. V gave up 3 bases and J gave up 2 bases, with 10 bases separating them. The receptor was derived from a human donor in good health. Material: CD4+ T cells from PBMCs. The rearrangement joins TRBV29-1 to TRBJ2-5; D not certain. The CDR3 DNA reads TGCAGCGTTGACGGACGGGTTCAAGAGACCCAGTACTTC. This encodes CSVDGRVQETQYF.